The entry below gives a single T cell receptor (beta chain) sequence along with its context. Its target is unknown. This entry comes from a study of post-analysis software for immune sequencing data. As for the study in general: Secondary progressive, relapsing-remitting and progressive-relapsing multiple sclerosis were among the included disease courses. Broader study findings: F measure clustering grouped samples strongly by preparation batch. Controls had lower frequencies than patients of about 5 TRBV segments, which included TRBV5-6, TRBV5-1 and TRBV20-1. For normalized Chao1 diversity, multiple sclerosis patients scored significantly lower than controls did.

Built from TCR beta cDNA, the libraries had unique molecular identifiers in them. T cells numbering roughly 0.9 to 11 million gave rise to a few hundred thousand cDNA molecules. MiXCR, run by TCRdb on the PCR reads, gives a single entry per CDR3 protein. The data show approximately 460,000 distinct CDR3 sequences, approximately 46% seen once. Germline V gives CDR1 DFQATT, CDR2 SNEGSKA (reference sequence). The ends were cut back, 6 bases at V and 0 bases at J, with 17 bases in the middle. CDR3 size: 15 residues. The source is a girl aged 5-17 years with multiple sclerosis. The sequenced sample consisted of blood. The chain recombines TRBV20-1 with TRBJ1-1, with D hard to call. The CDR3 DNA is TGCAGTGCAACCCGGGGTAAAAGTATGAACACTGAAGCTTTCTTT. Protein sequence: CSATRGKSMNTEAFF.